This T cell receptor (beta chain) was sequenced during a study of technical replicates of blood from a few donors. Only in-frame clones appear in the TCRdb table, and some are missing; sequencing was by immunoSEQ multiplex PCR. The sample consists of fewer than 95,000 clones, approximately 95% of them appearing once. The ends were cut back, 6 bases at V and 3 bases at J, with 6 bases in the middle. The germline CDR1 and CDR2 sequences are SGHAT and FQNNGV. The CDR3 has 11 residues. This clone was seen only once. The receptor's source is a human donor in good health. The rearrangement links TRBV11-2 to TRBJ2-7; D is undetermined. Sequencing input: T cells isolated from PBMCs. CDR3 coding DNA: TGTGCCAGCAGTCTAGACTACGAGCAGTACTTC. It codes for CASSLDYEQYF.